What follows is one T cell receptor beta chain and its context. Its antigen is undetermined. Using immunoSEQ multiplex PCR, the repertoire was profiled, and TCRdb retains in-frame clones only, with some absent. The table shows approximately 11,000 clones, with roughly 74% occurring only once. This sample was taken from a study of somatic mutations in cytotoxic T cells in rheumatoid arthritis. The CDR3 has 13 amino acids. Germline loops: CDR1 MDHEN, CDR2 SYDVKM. J lost 7 bases, V lost 4 bases, and 0 bases had no gene match. Study-wide results and limits: The study found no significant difference in CD8+ T-cell clonality between rheumatoid arthritis patients and age-matched healthy controls.

The clonotype comes from a woman aged 35 to 49 in good health. The sample comprised CD8+ T cells sorted from blood. The gene calls are TRBV28 and TRBJ1-6; the match to TRBD1 covers 8 bases. The CDR3 spells CASSWTGNSPLHF. In DNA, the CDR3 is TGTGCCAGCAGTTGGACAGGGAATTCACCCCTCCACTTT.